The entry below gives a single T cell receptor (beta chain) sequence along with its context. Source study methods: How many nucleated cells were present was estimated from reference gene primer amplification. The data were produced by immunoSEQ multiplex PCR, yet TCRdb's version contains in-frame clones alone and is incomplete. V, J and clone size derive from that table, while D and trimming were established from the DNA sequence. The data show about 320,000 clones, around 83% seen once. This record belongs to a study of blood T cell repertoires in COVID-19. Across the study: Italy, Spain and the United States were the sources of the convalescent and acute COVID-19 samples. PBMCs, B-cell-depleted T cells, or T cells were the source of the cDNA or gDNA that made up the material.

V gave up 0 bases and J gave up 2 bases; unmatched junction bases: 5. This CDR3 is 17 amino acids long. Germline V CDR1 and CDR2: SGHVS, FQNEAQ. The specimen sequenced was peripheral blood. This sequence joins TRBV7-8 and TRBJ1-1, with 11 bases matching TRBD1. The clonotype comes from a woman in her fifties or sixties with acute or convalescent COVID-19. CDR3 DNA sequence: TGTGCCAGCAGCTTAGCGCGGGACAGGGGGTATAACACTGAAGCTTTCTTT. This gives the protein CASSLARDRGYNTEAFF.